This TCR beta chain was captured in a study of blood T cells in healthy people across ages. Only a few counts were recorded for this clonotype. The antigen remains undetermined. Study observations and caveats: The long-lived group displayed more naive CD4+ cells, plus higher diversity, than the aged donors did. Older age went with lower TCR beta diversity per million T cells, in a roughly linear way.

The V and J ends lost 6 bases and 2 bases respectively, with 3 bases between them. This CDR3 contains 11 residues. CDR1 is ENHRY and CDR2 is SYGVKD in the germline V gene. Using a J-beta primer mix together with a sample-barcoded 5' primer, a second PCR was run for roughly 7 to 12 cycles. TCRdb processed the 5' RACE reads anew with MiXCR; each CDR3 protein has one entry. This sample has approximately 850,000 distinct CDR3 sequences, with 55% to 70% found just once. The sequenced sample consisted of blood. V and J are TRBV10-3 and TRBJ2-3; the D is unclear. The clonotype was recovered from a man in his thirties or forties in good health. The CDR3 nucleotides are TGTGCCATCAGGTCCACAGATACGCAGTATTTT. Its protein product is CAIRSTDTQYF.